Below, 9 T cell receptor beta chains from the same sample are listed, as sequenced in a study. MiXCR was run by TCRdb on the 5' RACE reads, yielding one entry per CDR3 protein. The sample comprises some 60,000 distinct CDR3 sequences, approximately 29% of which are singletons, and 2.3% rests with the top ten. Sequenced input: tumor-infiltrating naive CD4+ T cells sorted from the breast tumor. Regarding subset: naive CD4+ T cells, CD4+CD45RA+CD25-. These TCRs come from a female donor with breast cancer.

This clonotype was found a few times. CDR3 amino acids: CSASGDRGYEQYF. The CDR3 region has the DNA TGCAGTGCTAGCGGCGACCGGGGGTACGAGCAGTACTTC. This chain links TRBV20-1 with TRBJ2-7, with D tentatively TRBD2 (6 bases). The germline V and J ends were trimmed by 3 bases and 4 bases, with 13 bases remaining between them. This CDR3 is 13 amino acids long. Germline CDR1 reads DFQATT; CDR2 reads SNEGSKA (reference sequence).

About this clonotype itself: A much larger clone sits a single nucleotide away, making a read error possible. The final CDR3 position lacks the conserved phenylalanine or tryptophan, pointing to a likely read error. The gene calls are TRBV20-1 and TRBJ2-5; a weak D match, TRBD1 (6 bases). This CDR3 spans 13 amino acids. V lost 3 bases, J lost 2 bases, and 10 bases lay in between. Germline CDR1 reads DFQATT; CDR2 reads SNEGSKA (reference sequence). The CDR3 sequence is CSASPTGQETQYL. The CDR3 nucleotides are TGCAGTGCTAGCCCGACAGGACAAGAGACCCAGTACCTC.

This sequence joins TRBV15 and TRBJ1-2; 12 nucleotides align to TRBD1. Germline V lookup: CDR1 LNHNV, CDR2 YYDKDF (reference sequence). The CDR3 sequence is 16 residues long. Germline trimming cut 8 bases from V and 5 bases from J; bases unmatched to any gene: 12. The CDR3 nucleotides read TGTGCCACCCGCACACCGGGACAGGGGGCATCTTATGGCTACACCTTC. This gives the protein CATRTPGQGASYGYTF.

A few counts support this clonotype. V usage is TRBV2 and J usage is TRBJ1-2, with a tentative D call TRBD1 (5 bases). Trimming left V 4 bases short and J 2 bases short, with 8 bases between. Germline CDR1 and CDR2: SNHLY and FYNNEI. This CDR3 has 13 amino acids. CDR3 in amino acids: CASSVWDNYGYTF. The CDR3 DNA is TGTGCCAGCAGTGTTTGGGACAACTATGGCTACACCTTC.

About this clonotype itself: Germline and junction disagree at one end, which may indicate a read error. The chain employs TRBV7-2 and TRBJ2-5; D is uncertain. Looked up from germline, CDR1 is SGHTA and CDR2 is FQGNSA. The CDR3 length is 12 residues. CDR3 residues: CAGSKIKETQYF. CDR3 in DNA: TGTGCCGGCAGCAAGATAAAAGAGACCCAGTACTTC.

The gene calls are TRBV15 and TRBJ1-5; unclear D gene. V dropped 0 bases and J dropped 2 bases, with 8 bases sitting between them. This CDR3 is 15 amino acids long. From germline, CDR1 is LNHNV and CDR2 YYDKDF (reference sequence). The CDR3 reads CATSRDGRRNQPQHF. DNA of the CDR3: TGTGCCACCAGCAGAGACGGGCGGCGCAATCAGCCCCAGCATTTT. The full variable domain, in which reference TRBV15 and TRBJ1-5 provide the parts outside the CDR3, is DAMVIQNPRYQVTQFGKPVTLSCSQTLNHNVMYWYQQKSSQAPKLLFHYYDKDFNNEADTPDNFQSRRPNTSFCFLDIRSPGLGDTAMYLCATSRDGRRNQPQHFGDGTRLSIL.

The V gene is TRBV7-2, the J gene TRBJ1-1; possibly TRBD1 for D (6 bases). CDR1 is SGHTA and CDR2 is FQGNSA in the germline V gene. The V end was cut by 1 base, the J end by 6 bases, with 12 bases between. The CDR3 is 14 amino acids. The CDR3, as DNA: TGTGCCAGCAGCTTAGGGGGGCCGCGGGCTGAAGCTTTCTTT. Amino acid sequence: CASSLGGPRAEAFF.

The table lists this clonotype with a few counts. The chain couples TRBV20-1 to TRBJ2-1; possible D gene TRBD2, 6 bases. Germline CDR1 DFQATT, CDR2 SNEGSKA (reference sequence). This CDR3 is built from 15 residues. V was shortened by 3 bases and J by 5 bases, with 17 bases between the two germline ends. CDR3 nucleotide sequence: TGCAGTGCTAGTGCACCGGCTAGCGTGAACAATGAGCAGTTCTTC. Translated: CSASAPASVNNEQFF.

This clonotype showed up just a few times. This may come from a read error, since a much larger clone is one base off. The chain is built from TRBV6-5 and TRBJ1-5, with D maybe TRBD1 (6 bases). The CDR3 extends over 16 amino acids. Per germline, CDR1 MNHEY and CDR2 SVGAGI. The CDR3 DNA follows: TGTGCCAGCCGTCGTCTTACAGGGATGAGCAATCAGCCCCGGCATTTT. This gives the protein CASRRLTGMSNQPRHF.